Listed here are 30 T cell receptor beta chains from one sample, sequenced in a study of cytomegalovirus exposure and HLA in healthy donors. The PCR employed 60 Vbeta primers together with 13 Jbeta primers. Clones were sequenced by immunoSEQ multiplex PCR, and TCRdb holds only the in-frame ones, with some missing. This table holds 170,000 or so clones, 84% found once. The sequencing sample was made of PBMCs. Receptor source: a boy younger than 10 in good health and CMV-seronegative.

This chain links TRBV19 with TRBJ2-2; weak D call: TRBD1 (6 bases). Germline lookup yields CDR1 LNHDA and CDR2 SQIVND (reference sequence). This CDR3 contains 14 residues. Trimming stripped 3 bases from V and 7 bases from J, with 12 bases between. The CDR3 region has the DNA TGTGCCAGTAGTATTATGAGAGGGGGCGGGGAGCTGTTTTTT. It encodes CASSIMRGGGELFF. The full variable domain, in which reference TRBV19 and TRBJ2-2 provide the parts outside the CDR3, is DGGITQSPKYLFRKEGQNVTLSCEQNLNHDAMYWYRQDPGQGLRLIYYSQIVNDFQKGDIAEGYSVSREKKESFPLTVTSAQKNPTAFYLCASSIMRGGGELFFGEGSRLTVL.

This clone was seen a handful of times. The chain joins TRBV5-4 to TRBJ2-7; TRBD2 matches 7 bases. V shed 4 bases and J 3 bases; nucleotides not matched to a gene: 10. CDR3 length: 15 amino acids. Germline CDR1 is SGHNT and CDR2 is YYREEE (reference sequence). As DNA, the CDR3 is TGTGCCAGCAGCCGCGGCGGGCGGGGGATCTACGAGCAGTACTTC. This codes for CASSRGGRGIYEQYF.

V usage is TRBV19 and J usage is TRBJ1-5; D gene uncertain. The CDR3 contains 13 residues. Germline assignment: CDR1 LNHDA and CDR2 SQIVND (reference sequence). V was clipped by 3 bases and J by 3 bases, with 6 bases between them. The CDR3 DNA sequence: TGTGCCAGTAGTATCGGTCCCAATCAGCCCCAGCATTTT. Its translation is CASSIGPNQPQHF.

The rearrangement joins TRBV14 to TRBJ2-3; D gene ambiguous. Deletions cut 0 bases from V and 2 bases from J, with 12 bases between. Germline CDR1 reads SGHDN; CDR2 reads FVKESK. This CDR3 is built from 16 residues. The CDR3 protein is CASSQDRGASTDTQYF. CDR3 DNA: TGTGCCAGCAGCCAAGATAGAGGAGCCTCCACAGATACGCAGTATTTT.

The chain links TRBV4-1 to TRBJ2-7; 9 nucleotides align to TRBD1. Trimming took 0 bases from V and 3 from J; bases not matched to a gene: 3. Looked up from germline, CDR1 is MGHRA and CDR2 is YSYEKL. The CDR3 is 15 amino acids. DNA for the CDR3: TGCGCCAGCAGCCAAGAGGTGGGACAGGGCTACGAGCAGTACTTC. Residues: CASSQEVGQGYEQYF.

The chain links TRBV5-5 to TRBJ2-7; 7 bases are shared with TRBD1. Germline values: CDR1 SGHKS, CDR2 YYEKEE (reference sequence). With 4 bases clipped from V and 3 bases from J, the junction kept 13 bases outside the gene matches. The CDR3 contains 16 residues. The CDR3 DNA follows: TGTGCCAGCAGCCCCAACCTACAGGGGAAAGGCTACGAGCAGTACTTC. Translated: CASSPNLQGKGYEQYF.

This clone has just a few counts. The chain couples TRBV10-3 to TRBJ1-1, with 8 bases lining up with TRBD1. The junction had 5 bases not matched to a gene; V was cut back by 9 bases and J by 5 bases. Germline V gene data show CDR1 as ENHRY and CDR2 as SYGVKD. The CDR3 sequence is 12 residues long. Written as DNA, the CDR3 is TGTGCCATTTGGACAGGGAGGACTGAAGCTTTCTTT. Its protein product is CAIWTGRTEAFF.

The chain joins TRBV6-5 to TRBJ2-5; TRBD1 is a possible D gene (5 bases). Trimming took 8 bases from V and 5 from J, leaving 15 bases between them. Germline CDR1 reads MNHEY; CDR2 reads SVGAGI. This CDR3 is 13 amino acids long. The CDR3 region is CASGAPLRETQYF. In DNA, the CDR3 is TGTGCCAGCGGGGCTCCTCTGCGGGAGACCCAGTACTTC.

The CDR3 nucleotides read TGTGCCAGCAGCTCGGACAGGGCGGGTGAAAAACTGTTTTTT. As protein: CASSSDRAGEKLFF. V usage is TRBV7-2 and J usage is TRBJ1-4; 8 nucleotides agree with TRBD1. Germline loops: CDR1 SGHTA, CDR2 FQGNSA. V shed 4 bases and J 7 bases; nucleotides not matched to a gene: 5. The CDR3 contains 14 residues.

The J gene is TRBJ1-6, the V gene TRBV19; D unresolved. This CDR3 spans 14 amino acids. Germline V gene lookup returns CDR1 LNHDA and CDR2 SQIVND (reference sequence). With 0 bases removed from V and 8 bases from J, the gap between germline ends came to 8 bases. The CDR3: CASSIDSGDSPLHF. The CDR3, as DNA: TGTGCCAGTAGTATAGACAGCGGCGATTCACCCCTCCACTTT.

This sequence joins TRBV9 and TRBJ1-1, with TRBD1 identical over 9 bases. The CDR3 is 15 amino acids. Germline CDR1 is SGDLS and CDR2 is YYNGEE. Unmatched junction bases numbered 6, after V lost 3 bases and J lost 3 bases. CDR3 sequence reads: CASSADRGGDTEAFF. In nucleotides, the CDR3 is TGTGCCAGCAGCGCCGACAGGGGGGGGGACACTGAAGCTTTCTTT.

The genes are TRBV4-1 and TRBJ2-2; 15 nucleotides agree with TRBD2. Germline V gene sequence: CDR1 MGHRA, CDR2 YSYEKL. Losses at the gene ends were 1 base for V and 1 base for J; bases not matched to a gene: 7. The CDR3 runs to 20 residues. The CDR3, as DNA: TGCGCCAGCAGCCAAGTACGGGCGGGACTAGCGGGAGGGAACACCGGGGAGCTGTTTTTT. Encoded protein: CASSQVRAGLAGGNTGELFF.

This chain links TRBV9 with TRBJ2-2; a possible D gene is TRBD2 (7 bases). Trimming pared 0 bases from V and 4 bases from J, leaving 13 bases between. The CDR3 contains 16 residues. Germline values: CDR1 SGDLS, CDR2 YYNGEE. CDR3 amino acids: CASSVEGGRSTGELFF. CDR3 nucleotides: TGTGCCAGCAGCGTAGAGGGGGGGCGTAGCACCGGGGAGCTGTTTTTT.

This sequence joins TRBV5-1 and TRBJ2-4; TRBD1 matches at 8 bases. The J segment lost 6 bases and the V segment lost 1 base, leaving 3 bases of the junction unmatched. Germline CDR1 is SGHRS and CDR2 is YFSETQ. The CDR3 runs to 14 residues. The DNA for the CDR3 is TGCGCCAGCAGCTTGACAGGGGGGTCAAACATTCAGTACTTC. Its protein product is CASSLTGGSNIQYF.

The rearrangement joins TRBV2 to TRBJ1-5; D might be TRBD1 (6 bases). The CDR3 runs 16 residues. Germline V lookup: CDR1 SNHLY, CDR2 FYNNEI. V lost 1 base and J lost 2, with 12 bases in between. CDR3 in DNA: TGTGCCAGCAGTGAAGAAGGATACAGGGGCAATCAGCCCCAGCATTTT. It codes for CASSEEGYRGNQPQHF.

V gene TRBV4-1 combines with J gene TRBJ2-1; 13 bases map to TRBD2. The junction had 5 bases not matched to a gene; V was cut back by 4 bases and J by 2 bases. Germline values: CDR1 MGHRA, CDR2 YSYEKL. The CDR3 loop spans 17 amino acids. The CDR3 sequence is CASSPRLAGGPYNEQFF. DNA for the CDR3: TGCGCCAGCAGCCCCCGACTAGCGGGAGGCCCCTACAATGAGCAGTTCTTC.

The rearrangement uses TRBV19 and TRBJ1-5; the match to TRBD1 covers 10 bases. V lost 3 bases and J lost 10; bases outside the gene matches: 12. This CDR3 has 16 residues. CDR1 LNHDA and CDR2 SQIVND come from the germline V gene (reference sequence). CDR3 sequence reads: CASSIRIRTGGLPQHF. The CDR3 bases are TGTGCCAGTAGTATCAGGATTAGGACAGGGGGACTACCCCAGCATTTT.

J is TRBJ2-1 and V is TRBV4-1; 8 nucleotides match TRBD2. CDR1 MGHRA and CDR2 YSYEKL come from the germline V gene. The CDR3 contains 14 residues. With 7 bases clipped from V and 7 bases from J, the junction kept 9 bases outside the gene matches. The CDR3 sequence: CASKGLGVQNEQFF. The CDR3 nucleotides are TGCGCCAGCAAGGGACTAGGGGTACAAAATGAGCAGTTCTTC.

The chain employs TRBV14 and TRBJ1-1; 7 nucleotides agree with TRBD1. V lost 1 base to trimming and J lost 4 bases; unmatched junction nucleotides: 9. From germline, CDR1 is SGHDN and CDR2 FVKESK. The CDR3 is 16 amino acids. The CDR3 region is CASSQVKGAPSTEAFF. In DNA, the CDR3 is TGTGCCAGCAGCCAAGTAAAGGGGGCTCCCAGCACTGAAGCTTTCTTT.

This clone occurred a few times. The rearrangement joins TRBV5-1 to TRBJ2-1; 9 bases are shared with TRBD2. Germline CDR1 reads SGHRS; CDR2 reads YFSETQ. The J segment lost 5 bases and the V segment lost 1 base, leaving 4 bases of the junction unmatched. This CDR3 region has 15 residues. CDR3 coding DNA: TGCGCCAGCAGCTTGTCACTAGCGGGTCACAATGAGCAGTTCTTC. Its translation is CASSLSLAGHNEQFF. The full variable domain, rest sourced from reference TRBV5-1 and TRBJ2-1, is KAGVTQTPRYLIKTRGQQVTLSCSPISGHRSVSWYQQTPGQGLQFLFEYFSETQRNKGNFPGRFSGRQFSNSRSEMNVSTLELGDSALYLCASSLSLAGHNEQFFGPGTRLTVL.

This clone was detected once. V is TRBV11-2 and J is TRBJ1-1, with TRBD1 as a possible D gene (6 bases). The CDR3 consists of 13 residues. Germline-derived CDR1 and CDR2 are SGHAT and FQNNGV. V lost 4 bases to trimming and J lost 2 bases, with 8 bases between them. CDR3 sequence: CASSSQGNTEAFF. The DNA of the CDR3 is TGTGCCAGCAGCTCACAGGGAAACACTGAAGCTTTCTTT.

As DNA, the CDR3 is TGTGCCAGTAGCGACAACCGACTAGCGGGAGGTAGCACAGATACGCAGTATTTT. Translating it yields CASSDNRLAGGSTDTQYF. The chain joins TRBV19 to TRBJ2-3; 13 nucleotides line up with TRBD2. The germline V gene encodes CDR1 LNHDA and CDR2 SQIVND (reference sequence). This CDR3 region has 18 residues. V lost 6 bases to trimming and J lost 0 bases; unmatched junction nucleotides: 9.

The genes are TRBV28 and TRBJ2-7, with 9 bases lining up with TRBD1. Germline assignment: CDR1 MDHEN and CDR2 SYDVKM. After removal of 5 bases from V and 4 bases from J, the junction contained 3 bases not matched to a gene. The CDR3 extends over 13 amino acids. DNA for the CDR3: TGTGCCAGCAGTGGGACAGGGAGGTACGAGCAGTACTTC. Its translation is CASSGTGRYEQYF.

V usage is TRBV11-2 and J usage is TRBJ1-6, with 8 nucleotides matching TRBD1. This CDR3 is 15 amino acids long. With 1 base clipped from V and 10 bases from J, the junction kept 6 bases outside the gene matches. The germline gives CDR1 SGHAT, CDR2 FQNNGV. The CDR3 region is CASSLGQGIESPLHF. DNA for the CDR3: TGTGCCAGCAGCTTAGGACAGGGGATAGAGTCACCCCTCCACTTT.

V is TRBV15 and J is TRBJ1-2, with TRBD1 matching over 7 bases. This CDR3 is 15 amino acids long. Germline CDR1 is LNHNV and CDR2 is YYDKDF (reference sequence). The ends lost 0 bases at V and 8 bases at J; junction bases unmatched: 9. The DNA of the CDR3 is TGTGCCACCAGCAGAGAAAGCGACAGGGACGGAGGCTACACCTTC. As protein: CATSRESDRDGGYTF.

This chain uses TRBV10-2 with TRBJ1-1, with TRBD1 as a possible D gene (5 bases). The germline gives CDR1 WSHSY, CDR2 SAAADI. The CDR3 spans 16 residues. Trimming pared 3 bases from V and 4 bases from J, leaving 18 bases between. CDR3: CASSEWGDPSITEAFF. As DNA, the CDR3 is TGCGCCAGCAGTGAATGGGGCGACCCGAGTATCACTGAAGCTTTCTTT.

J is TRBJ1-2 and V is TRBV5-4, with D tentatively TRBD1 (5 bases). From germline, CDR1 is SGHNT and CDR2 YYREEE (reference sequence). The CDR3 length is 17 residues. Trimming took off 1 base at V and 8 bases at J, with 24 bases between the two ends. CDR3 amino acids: CASSLRREAPRVYGYTF. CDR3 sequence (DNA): TGTGCCAGCAGCTTGCGACGGGAGGCACCCAGGGTATACGGCTACACCTTC. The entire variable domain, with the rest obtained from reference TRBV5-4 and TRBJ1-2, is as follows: ETGVTQSPTHLIKTRGQQVTLRCSSQSGHNTVSWYQQALGQGPQFIFQYYREEENGRGNFPPRFSGLQFPNYSSELNVNALELDDSALYLCASSLRREAPRVYGYTFGSGTRLTVV.

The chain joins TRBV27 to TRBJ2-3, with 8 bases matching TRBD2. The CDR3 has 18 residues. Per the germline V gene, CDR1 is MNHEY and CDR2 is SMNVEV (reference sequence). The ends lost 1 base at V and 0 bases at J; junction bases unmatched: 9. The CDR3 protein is CASSLLAGTMQSTDTQYF. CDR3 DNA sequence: TGTGCCAGCAGTTTATTAGCGGGGACAATGCAGAGCACAGATACGCAGTATTTT.

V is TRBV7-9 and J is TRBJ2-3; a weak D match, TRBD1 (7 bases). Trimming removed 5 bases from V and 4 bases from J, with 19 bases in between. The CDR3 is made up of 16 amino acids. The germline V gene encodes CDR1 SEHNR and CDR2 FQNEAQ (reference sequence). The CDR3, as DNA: TGTGCCAGCAGCCTTACCTCAGGGGGGATGGCAGATACGCAGTATTTT. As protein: CASSLTSGGMADTQYF.

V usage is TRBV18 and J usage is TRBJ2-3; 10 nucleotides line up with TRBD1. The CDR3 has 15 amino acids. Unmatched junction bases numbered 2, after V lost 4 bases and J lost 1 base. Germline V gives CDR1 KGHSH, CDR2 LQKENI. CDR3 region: CASSRGTGGTDTQYF. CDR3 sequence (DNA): TGTGCCAGCTCACGTGGGACAGGGGGCACAGATACGCAGTATTTT.